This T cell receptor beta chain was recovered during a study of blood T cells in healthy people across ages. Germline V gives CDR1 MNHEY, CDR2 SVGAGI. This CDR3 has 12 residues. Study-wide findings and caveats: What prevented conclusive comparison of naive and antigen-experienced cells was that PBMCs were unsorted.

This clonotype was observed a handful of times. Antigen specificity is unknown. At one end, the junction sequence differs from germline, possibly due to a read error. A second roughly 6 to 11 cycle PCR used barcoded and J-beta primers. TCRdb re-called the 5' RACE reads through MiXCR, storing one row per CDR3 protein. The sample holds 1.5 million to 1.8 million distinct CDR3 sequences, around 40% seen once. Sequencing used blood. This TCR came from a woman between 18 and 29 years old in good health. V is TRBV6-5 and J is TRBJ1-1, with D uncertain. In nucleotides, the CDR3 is TGTGCCAACAGTTACTCGTCGGGCGAAGCTTTCTTT. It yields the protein CANSYSSGEAFF.